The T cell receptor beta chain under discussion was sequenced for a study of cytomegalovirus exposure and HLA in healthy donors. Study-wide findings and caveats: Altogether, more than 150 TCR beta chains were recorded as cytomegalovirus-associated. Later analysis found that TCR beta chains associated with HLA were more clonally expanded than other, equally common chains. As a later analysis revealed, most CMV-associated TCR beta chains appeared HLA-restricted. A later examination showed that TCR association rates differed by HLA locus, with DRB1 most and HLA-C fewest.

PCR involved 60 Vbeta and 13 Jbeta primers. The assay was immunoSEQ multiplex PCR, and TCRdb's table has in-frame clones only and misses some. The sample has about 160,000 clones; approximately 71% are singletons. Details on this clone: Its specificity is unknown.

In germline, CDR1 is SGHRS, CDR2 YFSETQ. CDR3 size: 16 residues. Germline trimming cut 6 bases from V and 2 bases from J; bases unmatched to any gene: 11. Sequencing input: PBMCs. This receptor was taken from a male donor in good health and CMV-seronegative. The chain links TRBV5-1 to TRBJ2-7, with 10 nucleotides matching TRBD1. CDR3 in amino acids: CASNLGTGDVAYEQYF. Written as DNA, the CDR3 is TGCGCCAGCAATCTAGGGACAGGGGACGTAGCCTACGAGCAGTACTTC.